This entry concerns a single T cell receptor (beta chain). The sample comes from a study of blood T cell repertoires in COVID-19. Study details: Samples came from the United States, Italy and Spain, spanning acute and convalescent COVID-19.

Clones were sequenced by immunoSEQ multiplex PCR, and TCRdb holds only the in-frame ones, with some missing. This sample has around 93,000 clones; about 90% occur once, and the top ten carry 8.5% to 14%. The ends were cut back, 2 bases at V and 0 bases at J, with 16 bases in the middle. Germline V lookup: CDR1 SEHNR, CDR2 FQNEAQ (reference sequence). This CDR3 is 17 amino acids long. Specimen: peripheral blood. The receptor comes from an elderly man with acute or convalescent COVID-19. The V and J genes are TRBV7-9 and TRBJ1-1, with a tentative D call TRBD1 (5 bases). As DNA, the CDR3 is TGTGCCAGCAGCTTAATTCCAACAGGACACATGAACACTGAAGCTTTCTTT. Amino acid sequence: CASSLIPTGHMNTEAFF.